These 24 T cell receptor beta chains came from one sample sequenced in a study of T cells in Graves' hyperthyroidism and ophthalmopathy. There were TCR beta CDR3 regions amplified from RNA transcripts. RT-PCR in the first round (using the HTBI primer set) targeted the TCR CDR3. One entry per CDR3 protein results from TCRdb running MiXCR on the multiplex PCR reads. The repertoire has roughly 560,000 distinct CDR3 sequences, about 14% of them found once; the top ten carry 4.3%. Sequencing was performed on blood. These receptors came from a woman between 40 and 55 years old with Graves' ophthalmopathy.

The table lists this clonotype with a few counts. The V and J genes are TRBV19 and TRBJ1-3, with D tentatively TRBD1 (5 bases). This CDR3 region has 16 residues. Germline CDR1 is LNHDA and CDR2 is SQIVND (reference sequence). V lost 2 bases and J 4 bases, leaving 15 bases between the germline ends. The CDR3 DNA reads TGTGCCAGTAGTATACTGCGGCAGGGACCCGGAAACACCATATATTTT. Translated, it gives CASSILRQGPGNTIYF.

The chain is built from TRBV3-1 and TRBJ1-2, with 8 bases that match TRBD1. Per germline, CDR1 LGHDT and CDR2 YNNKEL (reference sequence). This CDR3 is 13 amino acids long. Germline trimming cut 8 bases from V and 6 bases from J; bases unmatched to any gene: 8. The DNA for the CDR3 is TGTGCCAGCGGACAGGGTGGAAGGCATGGCTACACCTTC. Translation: CASGQGGRHGYTF.

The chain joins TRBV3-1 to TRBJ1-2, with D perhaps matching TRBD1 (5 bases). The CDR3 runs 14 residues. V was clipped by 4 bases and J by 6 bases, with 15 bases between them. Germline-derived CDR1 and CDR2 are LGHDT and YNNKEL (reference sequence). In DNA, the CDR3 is TGTGCCAGCAGCCCAACTGGGGGGTTTGATGGCTACACCTTC. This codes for CASSPTGGFDGYTF.

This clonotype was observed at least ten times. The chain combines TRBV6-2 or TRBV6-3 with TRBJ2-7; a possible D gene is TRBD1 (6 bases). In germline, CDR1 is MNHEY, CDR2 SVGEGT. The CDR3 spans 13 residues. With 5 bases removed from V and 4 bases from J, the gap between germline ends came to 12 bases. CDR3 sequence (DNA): TGTGCCAGCAGTCCCACCCAGGGGTACGAGCAGTACTTC. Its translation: CASSPTQGYEQYF.

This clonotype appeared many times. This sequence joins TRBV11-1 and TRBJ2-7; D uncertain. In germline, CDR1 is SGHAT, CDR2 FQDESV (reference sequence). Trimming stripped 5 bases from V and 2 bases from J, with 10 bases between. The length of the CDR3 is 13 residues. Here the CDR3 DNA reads TGTGCCAGCAGCCCCCGCTCTACCTACGAGCAGTACTTC. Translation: CASSPRSTYEQYF. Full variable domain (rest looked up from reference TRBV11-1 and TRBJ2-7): EAEVAQSPRYKITEKSQAVAFWCDPISGHATLYWYRQILGQGPELLVQFQDESVVDDSQLPKDRFSAERLKGVDSTLKIQPAELGDSAMYLCASSPRSTYEQYFGPGTRLTVT.

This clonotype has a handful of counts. The CDR3 sequence is CSVEEGLAGGGTQYF. CDR3 DNA sequence: TGCAGCGTTGAAGAAGGCCTAGCCGGGGGGGGGACCCAGTACTTC. The chain links TRBV29-1 to TRBJ2-5, with TRBD2 matching 8 bases. CDR1 and CDR2 (germline): SQVTM, ANQGSEA. The junction had 10 bases not matched to a gene; V was cut back by 0 bases and J by 7 bases. The CDR3 is 15 amino acids.

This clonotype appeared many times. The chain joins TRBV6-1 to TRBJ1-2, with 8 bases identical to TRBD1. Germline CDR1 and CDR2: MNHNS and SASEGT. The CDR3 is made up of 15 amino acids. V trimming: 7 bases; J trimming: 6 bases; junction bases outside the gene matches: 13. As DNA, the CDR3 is TGTGCCAGCACCGTGAGGGCAGGGGGCGCCGATGGCTACACCTTC. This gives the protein CASTVRAGGADGYTF.

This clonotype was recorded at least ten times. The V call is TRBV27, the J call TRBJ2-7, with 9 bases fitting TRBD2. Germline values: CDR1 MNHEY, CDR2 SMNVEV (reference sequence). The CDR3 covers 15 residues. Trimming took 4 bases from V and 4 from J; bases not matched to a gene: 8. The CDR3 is CASSWGAGGPYEQYF. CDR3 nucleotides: TGTGCCAGCAGTTGGGGGGCGGGAGGGCCATACGAGCAGTACTTC.

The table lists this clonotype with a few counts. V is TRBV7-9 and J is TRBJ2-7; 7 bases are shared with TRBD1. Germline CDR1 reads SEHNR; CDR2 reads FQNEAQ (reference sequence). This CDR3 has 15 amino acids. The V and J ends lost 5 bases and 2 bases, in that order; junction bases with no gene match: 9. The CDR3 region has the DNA TGTGCCAGCAGCCCCGTGACAGGGTCGCCCTACGAGCAGTACTTC. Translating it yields CASSPVTGSPYEQYF.

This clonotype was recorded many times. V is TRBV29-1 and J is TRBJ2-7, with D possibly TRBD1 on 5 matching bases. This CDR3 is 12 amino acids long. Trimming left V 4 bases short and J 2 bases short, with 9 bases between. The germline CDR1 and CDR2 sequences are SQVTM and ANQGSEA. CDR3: CSVAREPYEQYF. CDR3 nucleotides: TGCAGCGTTGCCAGGGAACCCTACGAGCAGTACTTC.

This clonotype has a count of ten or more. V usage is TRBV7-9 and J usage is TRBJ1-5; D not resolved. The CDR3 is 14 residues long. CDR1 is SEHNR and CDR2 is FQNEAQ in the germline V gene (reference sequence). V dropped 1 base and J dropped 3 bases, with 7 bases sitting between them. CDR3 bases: TGTGCCAGCAGCTTAGGGCGGTTCAATCAGCCCCAGCATTTT. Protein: CASSLGRFNQPQHF. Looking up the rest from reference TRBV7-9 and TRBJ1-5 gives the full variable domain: DTGVSQNPRHKITKRGQNVTFRCDPISEHNRLYWYRQTLGQGPEFLTYFQNEAQLEKSRLLSDRFSAERPKGSFSTLEIQRTEQGDSAMYLCASSLGRFNQPQHFGDGTRLSIL.

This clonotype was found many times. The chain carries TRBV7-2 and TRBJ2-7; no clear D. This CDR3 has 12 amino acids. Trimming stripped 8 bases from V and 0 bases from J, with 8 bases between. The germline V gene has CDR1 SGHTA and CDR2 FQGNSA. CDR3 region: CASGSSSYEQYF. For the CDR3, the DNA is TGTGCCAGCGGGTCTAGCTCCTACGAGCAGTACTTC.

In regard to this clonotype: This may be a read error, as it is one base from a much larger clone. The CDR3: CASSGPTGKITEAFF. CDR3 coding DNA: TGTGCCAGTAGTGGACCGACAGGGAAGATCACTGAAGCTTTCTTT. The chain has TRBV19 and TRBJ1-1, with TRBD1 matching 7 bases. J gave up 4 bases and V 5 bases, and 10 bases lay outside the gene matches. Germline assignment: CDR1 LNHDA and CDR2 SQIVND (reference sequence). CDR3 size: 15 residues.

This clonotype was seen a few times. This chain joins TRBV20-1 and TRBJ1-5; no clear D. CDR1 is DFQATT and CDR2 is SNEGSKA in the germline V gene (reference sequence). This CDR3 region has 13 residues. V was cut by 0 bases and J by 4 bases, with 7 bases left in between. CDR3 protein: CSAREGMNQPQHF. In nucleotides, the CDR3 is TGCAGTGCTAGAGAGGGAATGAATCAGCCCCAGCATTTT.

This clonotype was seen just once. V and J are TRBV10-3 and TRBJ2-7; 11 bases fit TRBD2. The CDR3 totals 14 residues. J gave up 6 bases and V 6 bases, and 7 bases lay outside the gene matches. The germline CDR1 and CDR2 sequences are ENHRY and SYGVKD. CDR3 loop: CAIRPSGRTGEQYF. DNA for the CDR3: TGTGCCATCAGACCTAGCGGGAGGACGGGCGAGCAGTACTTC.

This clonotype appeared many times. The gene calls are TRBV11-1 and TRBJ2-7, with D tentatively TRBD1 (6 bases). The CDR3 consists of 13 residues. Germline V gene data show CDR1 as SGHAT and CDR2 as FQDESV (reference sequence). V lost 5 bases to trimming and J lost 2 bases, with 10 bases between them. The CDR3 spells CASSHGQTYEQYF. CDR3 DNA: TGTGCCAGCAGCCATGGACAGACCTACGAGCAGTACTTC.

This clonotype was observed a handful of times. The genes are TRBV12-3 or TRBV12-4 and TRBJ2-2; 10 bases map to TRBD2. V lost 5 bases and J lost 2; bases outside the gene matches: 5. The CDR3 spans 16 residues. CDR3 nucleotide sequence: TGTGCCAGCAGTGCACTAGCGGGAAAAAACACCGGGGAGCTGTTTTTT. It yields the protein CASSALAGKNTGELFF.

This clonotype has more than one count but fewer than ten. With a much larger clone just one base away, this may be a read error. CDR3 coding DNA: TGTGCCAGCAGTCCGGACAGGGGAATAGAAAGCGACACTGGAGCTTTCTTT. As protein: CASSPDRGIESDTGAFF. This chain joins TRBV27 and TRBJ1-1; 9 bases fit TRBD1. Germline CDR1 reads MNHEY; CDR2 reads SMNVEV (reference sequence). This CDR3 region has 17 residues.

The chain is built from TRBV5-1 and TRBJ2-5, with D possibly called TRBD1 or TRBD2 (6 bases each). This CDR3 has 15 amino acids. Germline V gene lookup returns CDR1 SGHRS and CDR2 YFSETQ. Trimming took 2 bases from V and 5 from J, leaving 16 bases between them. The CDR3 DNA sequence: TGCGCCAGCAGCTTTGGTGGCGGAGGGGGGGAGACCCAGTACTTC. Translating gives CASSFGGGGGETQYF.

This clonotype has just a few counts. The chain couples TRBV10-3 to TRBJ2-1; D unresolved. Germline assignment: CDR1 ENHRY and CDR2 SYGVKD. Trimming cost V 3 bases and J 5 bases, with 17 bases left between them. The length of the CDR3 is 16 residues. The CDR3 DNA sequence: TGTGCCATCAGTGACGGGCCCGGTGCAAGACACAATGAGCAGTTCTTC. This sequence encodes CAISDGPGARHNEQFF.

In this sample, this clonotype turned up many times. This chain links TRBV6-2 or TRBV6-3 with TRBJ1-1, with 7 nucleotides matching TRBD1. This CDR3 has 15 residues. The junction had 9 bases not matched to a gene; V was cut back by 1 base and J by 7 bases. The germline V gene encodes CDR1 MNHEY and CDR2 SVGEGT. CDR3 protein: CASSYFNRGGFEAFF. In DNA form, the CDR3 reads TGTGCCAGCAGTTACTTTAACAGGGGAGGATTTGAAGCTTTCTTT.

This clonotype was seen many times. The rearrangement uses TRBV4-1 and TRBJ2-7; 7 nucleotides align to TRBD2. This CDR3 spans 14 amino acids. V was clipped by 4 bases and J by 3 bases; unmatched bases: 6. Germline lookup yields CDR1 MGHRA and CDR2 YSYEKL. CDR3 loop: CASSPLASGYEQYF. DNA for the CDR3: TGCGCCAGCAGCCCCCTGGCTAGCGGCTACGAGCAGTACTTC.

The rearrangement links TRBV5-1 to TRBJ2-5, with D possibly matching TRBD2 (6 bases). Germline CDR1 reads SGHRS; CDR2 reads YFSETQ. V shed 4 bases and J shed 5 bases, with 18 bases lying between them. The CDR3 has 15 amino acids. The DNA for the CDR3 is TGCGCCAGCAGCCTGGGGGGTTCCGAGGGCGAGACCCAGTACTTC. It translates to CASSLGGSEGETQYF.

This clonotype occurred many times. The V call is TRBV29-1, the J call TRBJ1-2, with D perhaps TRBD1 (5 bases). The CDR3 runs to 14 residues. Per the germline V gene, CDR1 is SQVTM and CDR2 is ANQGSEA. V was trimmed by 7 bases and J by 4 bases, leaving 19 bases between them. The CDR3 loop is CSAFLEGTSYGYTF. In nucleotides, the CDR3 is TGCAGCGCCTTTTTAGAAGGGACGTCCTATGGCTACACCTTC.